This section outlines one TCR beta chain sequence together with its context. In the original analysis: For nucleated cells, counts were estimated from reference gene primer amplification. Sequenced by immunoSEQ multiplex PCR; TCRdb stores in-frame clones only, minus some. For V, J and clone size, that table is used; D and trimming come from the DNA. This sample carries over 90,000 clones, 75% to 95% of them seen once, and the ten largest clones take about 4%. The data stem from a study of blood T cell repertoires in COVID-19. Study-wide context: The analysed material was cDNA or gDNA that came from T cells, B-cell-depleted T cells, or PBMCs.

Germline values: CDR1 MNHEY, CDR2 SVGAGI. CDR3 length: 15 amino acids. The trim removed 0 bases at V and 7 bases at J, leaving 5 bases unmatched. The specimen was peripheral blood. The TCR sequence derives from a man aged 18 to 30 with acute or convalescent COVID-19. V gene TRBV6-5 combines with J gene TRBJ1-5; 8 bases fit TRBD1. CDR3 nucleotides: TGTGCCAGCAGTTACTCCAGGGGGCAAGGGCAGCCCCAGCATTTT. Its translation is CASSYSRGQGQPQHF.